A single T cell receptor (beta chain) is shown here with its context. Its antigen is unknown. In germline, CDR1 is MDHEN, CDR2 SYDVKM. The CDR3 contains 17 residues. With 1 base removed from V and 3 bases from J, the gap between germline ends came to 18 bases. This sample is part of a study of CD4 T cells in relation to SARS-CoV-2 and coronaviruses. Points from the study as a whole: In roughly two thirds of donors, memory CD4+ clonotypes crossrecognized SARS-CoV-2 and at least one common cold coronavirus spike.

Clones were sequenced by immunoSEQ multiplex PCR, and TCRdb holds only the in-frame ones, with some missing. The repertoire includes under 25,000 clones, 70% to 85% of them detected once, and around 16% sits in the top ten. The unexposed donors gave CD4+ T cells in about 2011-2018, prior to COVID-19. The cells were cultured for less than twelve days before CD4+ T cells were isolated. As cell numbers allowed, unexposed-donor CD4+ T cells faced SARS-CoV-2 S/N and four cold-coronavirus spikes. Some 1.9 million PBMCs per well were cultured with around 9.2 IU/ml IL-2. The receptor was isolated from a human donor in good health. The V call is TRBV28, the J call TRBJ1-2, with TRBD1 as a possible D gene (6 bases). The sample was CD4+ T cells from PBMCs, cultured in vitro. CDR3 sequence reads: CASSLSIGAGEDYGYTF. The CDR3, as DNA: TGTGCCAGCAGTTTATCGATAGGGGCAGGGGAGGACTATGGCTACACCTTC.